The 8 T cell receptor beta chains listed next were all sequenced from one sample in a study of blood T cell repertoires in COVID-19. Only in-frame clones appear in the TCRdb table, and some are missing; sequencing was by immunoSEQ multiplex PCR. The data show about 130,000 clones, about four fifths seen once. The specimen was peripheral blood. The source is a human donor in a cohort sampled during active COVID-19.

The chain couples TRBV2 to TRBJ1-1; TRBD1 matches 7 bases. V lost 5 bases to trimming and J lost 0 bases; unmatched junction nucleotides: 6. This CDR3 region has 15 residues. CDR1 is SNHLY, CDR2 FYNNEI, per germline. CDR3 sequence reads: CASSIEQGVNTEAFF. CDR3 coding DNA: TGTGCCAGCAGTATTGAGCAGGGGGTGAACACTGAAGCTTTCTTT.

The V and J genes are TRBV18 and TRBJ1-1; D is unresolved. CDR3 length equals 11 residues. Germline V lookup: CDR1 KGHSH, CDR2 LQKENI. Between the trimmed V and J ends, which lost 3 bases and 7 bases, there was a span of 6 bases. CDR3 nucleotides: TGTGCCAGCTCACCGGGAGGTGAAGCTTTCTTT. Translating it yields CASSPGGEAFF.

V usage is TRBV9 and J usage is TRBJ2-3; 13 bases map to TRBD2. This CDR3 has 20 residues. Germline V gene data show CDR1 as SGDLS and CDR2 as YYNGEE. With 0 bases clipped from V and 4 bases from J, the junction kept 14 bases outside the gene matches. The CDR3 loop reads CASSVAGGETSGGPPDTQYF. The CDR3 DNA sequence: TGTGCCAGCAGCGTAGCAGGGGGTGAGACTAGCGGGGGGCCCCCAGATACGCAGTATTTT.

This clone was counted only a few times. V is TRBV2 and J is TRBJ2-7; D might be TRBD1 (5 bases). CDR1 and CDR2 (germline): SNHLY, FYNNEI. This CDR3 spans 12 amino acids. V dropped 4 bases and J dropped 10 bases, with 14 bases sitting between them. The CDR3 region is CASSADTRGQYF. In nucleotides, the CDR3 is TGTGCCAGCAGTGCGGACACACGAGGCCAGTACTTC. The whole variable domain, remainder taken from reference TRBV2 and TRBJ2-7, is EPEVTQTPSHQVTQMGQEVILRCVPISNHLYFYWYRQILGQKVEFLVSFYNNEISEKSEIFDDQFSVERPDGSNFTLKIRSTKLEDSAMYFCASSADTRGQYFGPGTRLTVT.

The chain combines TRBV7-9 with TRBJ2-3; 9 positions agree with TRBD1. Germline V lookup: CDR1 SEHNR, CDR2 FQNEAQ (reference sequence). J gave up 4 bases and V 4 bases, and 6 bases lay outside the gene matches. The length of the CDR3 is 15 residues. CDR3 bases: TGTGCCAGCAGCTCGAGACAGGGGGGAGCAGATACGCAGTATTTT. Its protein is CASSSRQGGADTQYF.

The chain is built from TRBV6-1 and TRBJ2-3; perhaps TRBD2 as D (5 bases). Trimming stripped 4 bases from V and 0 bases from J, with 17 bases between. Germline V CDR1 and CDR2: MNHNS, SASEGT. The CDR3 length is 17 residues. This chain's CDR3 is CASSVGSGLSSTDTQYF. In DNA, the CDR3 is TGTGCCAGCAGTGTTGGTTCCGGACTGTCTAGCACAGATACGCAGTATTTT.

This chain joins TRBV6-5 and TRBJ1-2; D uncertain. The CDR3 has 12 amino acids. V was pared by 6 bases and J by 1 base, with 6 bases between. CDR1 and CDR2 (germline): MNHEY, SVGAGI. The CDR3 DNA reads as TGTGCCAGCAGCCAGTATAACTATGGCTACACCTTC. As protein: CASSQYNYGYTF.

The J gene is TRBJ2-7, the V gene TRBV28; 10 positions agree with TRBD1. The junction had 8 bases not matched to a gene; V was cut back by 3 bases and J by 3 bases. This CDR3 contains 16 residues. Looked up from germline, CDR1 is MDHEN and CDR2 is SYDVKM. The chain's CDR3 is CASSLIETGGLYEQYF. CDR3 sequence (DNA): TGTGCCAGCAGTTTGATCGAGACAGGGGGCCTCTACGAGCAGTACTTC.